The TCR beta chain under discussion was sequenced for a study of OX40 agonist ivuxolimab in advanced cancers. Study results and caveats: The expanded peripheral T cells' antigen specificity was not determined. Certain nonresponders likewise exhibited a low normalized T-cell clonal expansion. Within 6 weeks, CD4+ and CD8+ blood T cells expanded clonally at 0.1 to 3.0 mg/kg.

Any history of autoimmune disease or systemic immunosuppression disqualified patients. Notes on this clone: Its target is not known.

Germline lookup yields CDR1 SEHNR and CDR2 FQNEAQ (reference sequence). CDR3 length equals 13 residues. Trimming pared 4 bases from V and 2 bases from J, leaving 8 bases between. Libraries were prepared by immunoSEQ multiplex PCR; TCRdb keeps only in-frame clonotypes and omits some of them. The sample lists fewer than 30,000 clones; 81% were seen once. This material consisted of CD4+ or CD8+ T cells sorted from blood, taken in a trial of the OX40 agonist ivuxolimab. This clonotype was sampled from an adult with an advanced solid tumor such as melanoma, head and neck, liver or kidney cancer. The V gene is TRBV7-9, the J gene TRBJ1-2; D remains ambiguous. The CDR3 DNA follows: TGTGCCAGCAGCTACAACCTGAACTATGGCTACACCTTC. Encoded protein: CASSYNLNYGYTF.